Below, 14 T cell receptor beta chains from the same sample are listed, as sequenced in a study of blood T cell repertoires in COVID-19. The method was immunoSEQ multiplex PCR; TCRdb's version includes in-frame clones alone and lacks a portion of them. This sample yields approximately 26,000 clones, of which about 77% are seen a single time; about 15% belongs to the top ten. Sequencing was carried out using peripheral blood. These receptors came from a man older than 75 with active or convalescent COVID-19.

The chain links TRBV28 to TRBJ1-1, with 8 bases identical to TRBD1. The CDR3 has 12 residues. J lost 7 bases, V lost 7 bases, and 5 bases had no gene match. Germline CDR1 MDHEN, CDR2 SYDVKM. DNA of the CDR3: TGTGCCAGCAAGAGACAGGGGCGTGAAGCTTTCTTT. This gives the protein CASKRQGREAFF. The variable domain in full, with the rest retrieved from reference TRBV28 and TRBJ1-1, is DVKVTQSSRYLVKRTGEKVFLECVQDMDHENMFWYRQDPGLGLRLIYFSYDVKMKEKGDIPEGYSVSREKKERFSLILESASTNQTSMYLCASKRQGREAFFGQGTRLTVV.

This clone has just a few counts. The genes are TRBV6-5 and TRBJ2-1, with 8 positions matching TRBD2. Germline CDR1 reads MNHEY; CDR2 reads SVGAGI. The V and J ends lost 7 bases and 0 bases, in that order; junction bases with no gene match: 5. CDR3 size: 15 residues. CDR3: CASNSGGSSYNEQFF. CDR3 coding DNA: TGTGCCAGCAACAGCGGGGGAAGCTCCTACAATGAGCAGTTCTTC.

This chain links TRBV24-1 with TRBJ1-1; the D gene is possibly TRBD1 (5 bases). V lost 4 bases, J lost 8 bases, and 13 bases lay in between. Germline V gene lookup returns CDR1 KGHDR and CDR2 SFDVKD. This CDR3 contains 13 residues. The CDR3 DNA reads as TGTGCCACCAGTGACTACCCCCGGGGGGAAGCTTTCTTT. Amino acids: CATSDYPRGEAFF.

The count of this clone is one. The chain employs TRBV3-1 (or the pseudogene TRBV3-2) and TRBJ1-1; D possibly corresponds to TRBD1 (6 bases). CDR1 is LGHDT, CDR2 YNNKEL, per germline (reference sequence). This CDR3 has 14 amino acids. Trimming cost V 2 bases and J 3 bases, with 10 bases left between them. This CDR3 reads CASSQRYRDTEAFF. The DNA for the CDR3 is TGTGCCAGCAGCCAACGATACAGGGACACTGAAGCTTTCTTT.

The chain employs TRBV5-1 and TRBJ2-1; 15 nucleotides line up with TRBD2. V lost 3 bases to trimming and J lost 3 bases; unmatched junction nucleotides: 7. The V gene's germline CDR1 is SGHRS and CDR2 YFSETQ. The CDR3 consists of 18 residues. The CDR3 reads CASSSEGLAGGYYNEQFF. The CDR3 coding sequence is TGCGCCAGCAGCTCAGAAGGACTAGCGGGAGGGTACTACAATGAGCAGTTCTTC.

This sequence joins TRBV2 and TRBJ1-2; D gene ambiguous. This CDR3 is built from 14 residues. Trimming cost V 10 bases and J 12 bases, with 27 bases left between them. The V gene's germline CDR1 is SNHLY and CDR2 FYNNEI. The CDR3 DNA reads as TGTGCCACCAAACGACAAGGTCCTCCTTCCGGCAACACCTTC. Translating gives CATKRQGPPSGNTF.

The CDR3 region is CASTTRGPPAYNEQFF. The CDR3 DNA reads as TGTGCCAGCACCACTAGGGGGCCTCCGGCCTACAATGAGCAGTTCTTC. This chain connects TRBV7-8 to TRBJ2-1; the match to TRBD1 covers 7 bases. Germline V gene data show CDR1 as SGHVS and CDR2 as FQNEAQ. The ends lost 7 bases at V and 2 bases at J; junction bases unmatched: 11. The CDR3 contains 16 residues.

The rearrangement joins TRBV2 to TRBJ2-1; 8 bases line up with TRBD1. CDR3 size: 13 residues. V lost 5 bases, J lost 8 bases, and 5 bases stayed unmatched. Per the germline V gene, CDR1 is SNHLY and CDR2 is FYNNEI. CDR3 loop: CASSRQGFDEQFF. The CDR3 nucleotides read TGTGCCAGCAGTCGACAGGGGTTCGATGAGCAGTTCTTC.

This chain joins TRBV27 and TRBJ2-1, with 7 nucleotides matching TRBD1. V lost 6 bases, J lost 1 base, and 6 bases stayed unmatched. In germline, CDR1 is MNHEY, CDR2 SMNVEV (reference sequence). The CDR3 length is 15 residues. The CDR3 DNA sequence: TGTGCCAGCAGCAGGGGGTTAAGATCCTACAATGAGCAGTTCTTC. Amino acids: CASSRGLRSYNEQFF.

This clone turned up a few times. V usage is TRBV5-1 and J usage is TRBJ1-2, with D unresolved. CDR1 is SGHRS, CDR2 YFSETQ, per germline. V lost 0 bases and J 8 bases, leaving 11 bases between the germline ends. The CDR3 spans 13 residues. The CDR3 region is CASSLGRLEGYTF. Here the CDR3 DNA reads TGCGCCAGCAGCTTGGGGCGATTGGAGGGCTACACCTTC.

The gene calls are TRBV5-8 and TRBJ1-1; 8 bases line up with TRBD1. V was pared by 3 bases and J by 6 bases, with 10 bases of the junction left unmatched. CDR1 SGHTS and CDR2 YDEGEE come from the germline V gene. This CDR3 comprises 15 residues. In DNA form, the CDR3 reads TGTGCCAGCAGCTACCACAGGGGGGGAAGGGCTGAAGCTTTCTTT. Protein: CASSYHRGGRAEAFF.

V and J are TRBV5-1 and TRBJ1-2, with a tentative D call TRBD1 (5 bases). The CDR3 spans 14 residues. V dropped 5 bases and J dropped 8 bases, with 19 bases sitting between them. Per the germline V gene, CDR1 is SGHRS and CDR2 is YFSETQ. In DNA form, the CDR3 reads TGCGCCAGCAGATACCGTACCGGGGAGGGGGGCTACACCTTC. Amino acid sequence: CASRYRTGEGGYTF.

The V and J genes are TRBV5-1 and TRBJ2-1, with TRBD2 as a possible D gene (7 bases). V lost 3 bases and J 4 bases, leaving 11 bases between the germline ends. This CDR3 has 14 residues. Germline CDR1 is SGHRS and CDR2 is YFSETQ. CDR3 loop: CASSWGGAYNEQFF. CDR3 nucleotide sequence: TGCGCCAGCAGCTGGGGGGGCGCATACAATGAGCAGTTCTTC.

This chain links TRBV6-2 or TRBV6-3 with TRBJ1-1, with 7 bases fitting TRBD1. V gave up 4 bases and J gave up 3 bases; unmatched junction bases: 5. Germline CDR1 is MNHEY and CDR2 is SVGEGT. This CDR3 contains 14 residues. The CDR3, as DNA: TGTGCCAGCAGTTTTCCACAGGGGTACACTGAAGCTTTCTTT. Amino acid sequence: CASSFPQGYTEAFF.